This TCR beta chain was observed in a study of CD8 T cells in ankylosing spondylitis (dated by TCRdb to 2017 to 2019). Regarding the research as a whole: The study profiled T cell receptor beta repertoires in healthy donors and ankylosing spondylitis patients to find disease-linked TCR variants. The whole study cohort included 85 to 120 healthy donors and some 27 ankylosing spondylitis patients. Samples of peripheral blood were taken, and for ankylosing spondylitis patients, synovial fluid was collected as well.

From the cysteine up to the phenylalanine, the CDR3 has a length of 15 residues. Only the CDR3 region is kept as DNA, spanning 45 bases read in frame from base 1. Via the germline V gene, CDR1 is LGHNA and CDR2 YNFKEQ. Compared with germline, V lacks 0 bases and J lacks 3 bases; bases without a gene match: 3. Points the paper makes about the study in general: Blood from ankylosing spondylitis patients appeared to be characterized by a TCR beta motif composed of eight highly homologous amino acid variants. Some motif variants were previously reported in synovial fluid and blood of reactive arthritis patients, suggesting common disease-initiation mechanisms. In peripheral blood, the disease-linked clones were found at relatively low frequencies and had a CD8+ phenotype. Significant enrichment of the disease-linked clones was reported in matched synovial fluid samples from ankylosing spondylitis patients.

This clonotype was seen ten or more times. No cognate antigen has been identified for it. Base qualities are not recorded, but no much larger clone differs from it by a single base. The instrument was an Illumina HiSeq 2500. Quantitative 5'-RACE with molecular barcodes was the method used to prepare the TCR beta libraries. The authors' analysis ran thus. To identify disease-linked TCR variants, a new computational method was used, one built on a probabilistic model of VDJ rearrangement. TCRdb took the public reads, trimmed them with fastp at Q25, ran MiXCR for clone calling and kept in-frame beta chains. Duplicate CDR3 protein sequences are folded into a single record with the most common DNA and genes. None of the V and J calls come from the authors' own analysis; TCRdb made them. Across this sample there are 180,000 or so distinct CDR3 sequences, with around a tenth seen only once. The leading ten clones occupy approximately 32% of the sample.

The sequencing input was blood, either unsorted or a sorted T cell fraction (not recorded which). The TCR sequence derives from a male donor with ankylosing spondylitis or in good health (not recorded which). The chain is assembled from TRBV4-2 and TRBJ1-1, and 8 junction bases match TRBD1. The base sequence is TGTGCCAGCAGCCAAGAGACGACAGGGGACACTGAAGCTTTCTTT. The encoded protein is CASSQETTGDTEAFF.